The 29 T cell receptor beta chains reported below all come from one sample, sequenced in a study of CD8 T cells in ankylosing spondylitis. The study, taken as a whole, reports: For ankylosing spondylitis blood, a TCR beta motif of roughly 8 highly homologous variants appeared characteristic.

No antigen has been assigned to these receptors. TCRdb used MiXCR to reprocess the 5' RACE reads, holding one entry per CDR3 protein. The sample carries about 390,000 distinct CDR3 sequences, approximately 20% recorded once. The specimen was blood, either unsorted or a sorted T cell fraction (not recorded which). These receptors came from a male donor with ankylosing spondylitis.

This clonotype was seen a few times. V and J are TRBV19 and TRBJ1-5, with a possible D match to TRBD1 (6 bases). CDR3 length: 14 amino acids. The ends were cut back, 5 bases at V and 1 base at J, with 9 bases in the middle. In germline, CDR1 is LNHDA, CDR2 SQIVND (reference sequence). The CDR3 loop reads CASSGGASNQPQHF. The DNA for the CDR3 is TGTGCCAGTAGTGGGGGCGCGAGCAATCAGCCCCAGCATTTT.

This clonotype was recorded many times. CDR3 residues: CATQQGNTIYF. Here the CDR3 DNA reads TGTGCCACGCAACAGGGAAACACCATATATTTT. The chain recombines TRBV10-3 with TRBJ1-3; D remains ambiguous. Germline V CDR1 and CDR2: ENHRY, SYGVKD. The V end was cut by 10 bases, the J end by 4 bases, with 8 bases between. This CDR3 region has 11 residues.

This clonotype has ten or more counts. The chain recombines TRBV14 with TRBJ2-5; possibly TRBD2 for D (7 bases). The V gene lost 7 bases and the J gene lost 5 bases, with 17 bases spanning the gap. The CDR3 has 14 amino acids. Looked up from germline, CDR1 is SGHDN and CDR2 is FVKESK. The CDR3 protein is CASTPGGGVETQYF. CDR3 nucleotides: TGTGCCAGCACCCCTGGGGGGGGCGTTGAGACCCAGTACTTC.

This clonotype was observed a few times. J is TRBJ1-2 and V is TRBV14; 7 nucleotides match TRBD1. CDR3 length: 16 amino acids. The V gene end was trimmed by 0 bases and the J gene end by 4 bases; junction bases not matched to a gene: 8. Germline V gene lookup returns CDR1 SGHDN and CDR2 FVKESK. The CDR3 region has the DNA TGTGCCAGCAGCCAAGATCCAGGGGGGCTACTCTATGGCTACACCTTC. Encoded protein: CASSQDPGGLLYGYTF.

V and J are TRBV4-2 and TRBJ2-5; D unresolved. The CDR3 loop spans 15 amino acids. Germline V gene sequence: CDR1 LGHNA, CDR2 YNFKEQ. With 5 bases removed from V and 0 bases from J, the gap between germline ends came to 13 bases. The CDR3: CASSYTPLYQETQYF. The CDR3 DNA reads TGTGCCAGCAGCTACACTCCCTTGTACCAAGAGACCCAGTACTTC.

This clonotype was found a few times. The V and J genes are TRBV7-9 and TRBJ2-1; 11 nucleotides match TRBD2. The CDR3 covers 16 residues. In germline, CDR1 is SEHNR, CDR2 FQNEAQ (reference sequence). V lost 5 bases and J lost 4; bases outside the gene matches: 7. The CDR3 reads CASSSRTSGLYNEQFF. CDR3 sequence (DNA): TGTGCCAGCAGCAGTAGGACTAGCGGGCTTTACAATGAGCAGTTCTTC.

The CDR3 coding sequence is TGTGCCAGCAGGGTGACAAACTCTGGGGCCAACGTCCTGACTTTC. The encoded protein is CASRVTNSGANVLTF. The gene calls are TRBV6-1 and TRBJ2-6; D gene uncertain. Germline V gene data show CDR1 as MNHNS and CDR2 as SASEGT. V lost 6 bases and J 0 bases, leaving 9 bases between the germline ends. The CDR3 contains 15 residues.

The genes are TRBV20-1 and TRBJ2-3, with TRBD1 as a possible D gene (5 bases). The CDR3 covers 14 residues. Germline CDR1 and CDR2: DFQATT and SNEGSKA (reference sequence). V lost 1 base and J 9 bases, leaving 17 bases between the germline ends. Here the CDR3 reads CSARGPGRPGTQYF. For the CDR3, the DNA is TGCAGTGCTAGAGGACCTGGAAGGCCAGGGACGCAGTATTTT.

This clonotype was counted once. This chain uses TRBV7-8 with TRBJ2-5, with TRBD2 matching over 12 bases. V was pared by 5 bases and J by 4 bases, with 8 bases of the junction left unmatched. CDR1 and CDR2 from the germline V gene are SGHVS and FQNEAQ. CDR3 size: 16 residues. CDR3 residues: CASSLTLAGGTETQYF. The DNA for the CDR3 is TGTGCCAGCAGCCTGACCCTAGCGGGAGGGACAGAGACCCAGTACTTC.

The chain couples TRBV30 to TRBJ1-3; D gene uncertain. Per germline, CDR1 GTSNPN and CDR2 SVGIG (reference sequence). The CDR3 loop spans 13 amino acids. The germline V and J ends were trimmed by 2 bases and 2 bases, with 7 bases remaining between them. CDR3 sequence reads: CAWSPRPGNTIYF. The CDR3 DNA is TGTGCCTGGAGTCCCAGACCTGGAAACACCATATATTTT.

Ten or more counts support this clonotype. The rearrangement joins TRBV9 to TRBJ2-1, with TRBD1 matching over 8 bases. Trimming cost V 2 bases and J 6 bases; bases outside gene matches: 10. The CDR3 has 16 residues. From germline, CDR1 is SGDLS and CDR2 YYNGEE. Here the CDR3 DNA reads TGTGCCAGCAGCGTCACCTCGGGACAGGCAAGCAATGAGCAGTTCTTC. The encoded protein is CASSVTSGQASNEQFF.

This clonotype occurred many times. The genes are TRBV4-1 and TRBJ1-1; a possible D gene is TRBD1 (5 bases). Germline V CDR1 and CDR2: MGHRA, YSYEKL. The germline V and J ends were trimmed by 5 bases and 2 bases, with 12 bases remaining between them. This CDR3 spans 14 amino acids. The CDR3 DNA is TGCGCCAGCAGCGCCGGGACGGGAAACACTGAAGCTTTCTTT. Amino acid sequence: CASSAGTGNTEAFF.

There are many counts of this clonotype. The rearrangement links TRBV7-9 to TRBJ2-1; D call uncertain. The V end lost 0 bases, the J end lost 4 bases, and 7 bases lay between the germline ends. Germline V lookup: CDR1 SEHNR, CDR2 FQNEAQ (reference sequence). CDR3 size: 14 residues. The CDR3 DNA sequence: TGTGCCAGCAGCTTAGCGTCTGCGTACAATGAGCAGTTCTTC. Translating it yields CASSLASAYNEQFF.

The chain couples TRBV12-3 or TRBV12-4 to TRBJ2-1, with D perhaps matching TRBD1 or TRBD2 (5 bases each). The CDR3 sequence is 16 residues long. V lost 4 bases and J lost 4, with 17 bases in between. The CDR3 loop is CASSSTGPRLYNEQFF. The CDR3 DNA reads as TGTGCCAGCAGTTCGACGGGACCGAGACTTTACAATGAGCAGTTCTTC.

The chain joins TRBV7-9 to TRBJ2-3; no clear D. V lost 5 bases and J 0 bases, leaving 12 bases between the germline ends. The CDR3 covers 15 residues. CDR1 and CDR2 (germline): SEHNR, FQNEAQ (reference sequence). For the CDR3, the DNA is TGTGCCAGCAGCCCGGCTTTCGGGAGCACAGATACGCAGTATTTT. Its translation: CASSPAFGSTDTQYF.

The rearrangement uses TRBV20-1 and TRBJ2-3; no clear D. The CDR3 extends over 10 amino acids. Germline V gene sequence: CDR1 DFQATT, CDR2 SNEGSKA (reference sequence). Trimming shortened V by 8 bases and J by 6 bases, and 9 bases separated the two germline ends. The CDR3 DNA follows: TGCAGTTACGGGCCGGATACGCAGTATTTT. Its translation: CSYGPDTQYF.

The table lists this clonotype with a few counts. V and J are TRBV5-1 and TRBJ2-7; tentatively, D is TRBD2 (6 bases). The V and J ends lost 2 bases and 4 bases respectively, with 19 bases between them. This CDR3 has 16 amino acids. Germline CDR1 SGHRS, CDR2 YFSETQ. This CDR3 is CASSLTGDFLEYEQYF. In nucleotides, the CDR3 is TGCGCCAGCAGCTTAACCGGGGACTTCTTGGAATACGAGCAGTACTTC.

The rearrangement joins TRBV7-8 to TRBJ1-3; 7 bases match TRBD1. V was clipped by 3 bases and J by 4 bases; unmatched bases: 3. The CDR3 is 14 residues long. The germline CDR1 and CDR2 sequences are SGHVS and FQNEAQ. CDR3 nucleotides: TGTGCCAGCAGCTTGGACAGGAGAGGAAACACCATATATTTT. Its translation: CASSLDRRGNTIYF.

This chain uses TRBV5-1 with TRBJ1-2, with 10 bases fitting TRBD1. Germline values: CDR1 SGHRS, CDR2 YFSETQ. The trim removed 7 bases at V and 7 bases at J, leaving 10 bases unmatched. This CDR3 contains 14 residues. CDR3 sequence reads: CASQTGGAEGGYTF. The CDR3 DNA follows: TGCGCCAGCCAGACAGGGGGCGCGGAAGGTGGCTACACCTTC.

The V gene is TRBV6-5, the J gene TRBJ2-5; D is ambiguous. CDR3 length: 16 amino acids. Trimming took 0 bases from V and 2 from J, leaving 13 bases between them. The germline V gene has CDR1 MNHEY and CDR2 SVGAGI. Written as DNA, the CDR3 is TGTGCCAGCAGTTACTCATCCAGCGTGGTTCAAGAGACCCAGTACTTC. Protein sequence: CASSYSSSVVQETQYF.

The genes are TRBV11-2 and TRBJ2-5, with D tentatively TRBD2 (6 bases). Trimming cost V 1 base and J 5 bases, with 20 bases left between them. The CDR3 is made up of 17 amino acids. Germline V CDR1 and CDR2: SGHAT, FQNNGV. CDR3 nucleotides: TGTGCCAGCAGCTTAGGACACGGGACTGCCAGATTCGAGACCCAGTACTTC. Translated, it gives CASSLGHGTARFETQYF.

A few counts support this clonotype. This chain links TRBV3-1 with TRBJ2-2; no reliable D call. The length of the CDR3 is 15 residues. CDR1 is LGHDT and CDR2 is YNNKEL in the germline V gene (reference sequence). V gave up 1 base and J gave up 2 bases, with 8 bases separating them. The CDR3 loop is CASSQGRVNTGELFF. The CDR3 DNA reads as TGTGCCAGCAGCCAAGGGCGAGTTAACACCGGGGAGCTGTTTTTT.

CDR3 bases: TGTGCCAGCAGTAAGAATGTGGGTTATCAGCCCCAGCATTTT. Its translation is CASSKNVGYQPQHF. The chain couples TRBV2 to TRBJ1-5; no definite D call. Germline V gene lookup returns CDR1 SNHLY and CDR2 FYNNEI. V dropped 5 bases and J dropped 5 bases, with 13 bases sitting between them. This CDR3 spans 14 amino acids.

Many counts were recorded for this clonotype. CDR3 sequence reads: CSVATSGSGDTQYF. Here the CDR3 DNA reads TGCAGCGTTGCTACTAGCGGGAGCGGGGATACGCAGTATTTT. This rearrangement joins TRBV29-1 to TRBJ2-3, with TRBD2 matching over 11 bases. From germline, CDR1 is SQVTM and CDR2 ANQGSEA. Trimming removed 4 bases from V and 6 bases from J; junction bases left unmatched: 6. The CDR3 totals 14 residues.

This clonotype was counted a few times. This sequence joins TRBV11-2 and TRBJ1-2; TRBD1 might be the D (6 bases). The CDR3 has 15 residues. Germline CDR1 is SGHAT and CDR2 is FQNNGV. Deletions cut 10 bases from V and 4 bases from J, with 22 bases between. The CDR3 loop reads CAIPEVLGAAYGYTF. Written as DNA, the CDR3 is TGTGCCATCCCCGAGGTTTTGGGGGCAGCCTATGGCTACACCTTC.

The rearrangement links TRBV20-1 to TRBJ2-7; a weak D match, TRBD2 (9 bases). CDR3 size: 13 residues. The germline gives CDR1 DFQATT, CDR2 SNEGSKA (reference sequence). Trimming cost V 2 bases and J 6 bases, with 14 bases left between them. The CDR3 region has the DNA TGCAGTGCTAGACTAGCGGGGACAGGCGAGCAGTACTTC. It specifies CSARLAGTGEQYF.

The gene calls are TRBV20-1 and TRBJ2-2, with D maybe TRBD2 (6 bases). Between the trimmed V and J ends, which lost 6 bases and 5 bases, there was a span of 22 bases. The length of the CDR3 is 16 residues. Germline V gene lookup returns CDR1 DFQATT and CDR2 SNEGSKA (reference sequence). The CDR3 sequence: CSALPRTGEGTGELFF. The CDR3 DNA is TGCAGTGCCCTCCCTAGGACGGGAGAGGGTACCGGGGAGCTGTTTTTT.

The sample holds one count of this clonotype. The chain carries TRBV7-9 and TRBJ2-1, with 8 bases that match TRBD2. With V trimmed by 2 bases and J by 7 bases, 10 bases remained unmatched. This CDR3 region has 16 residues. Germline V gives CDR1 SEHNR, CDR2 FQNEAQ (reference sequence). CDR3 nucleotides: TGTGCCAGCAGCTTACCGGGGACTAGGATTGGTAATGAGCAGTTCTTC. Translated: CASSLPGTRIGNEQFF.

This rearrangement joins TRBV7-3 to TRBJ2-1; 9 positions match TRBD2. This CDR3 contains 15 residues. J gave up 9 bases and V 0 bases, and 6 bases lay outside the gene matches. Germline V gives CDR1 SGHTA, CDR2 FQGTGA. The CDR3 region is CASSLTAGGGTEQFF. The CDR3 DNA reads as TGTGCCAGCAGCTTAACGGCGGGAGGGGGCACTGAGCAGTTCTTC.